The TCR beta chain under discussion was sequenced for a study of blood T cell repertoires in COVID-19. Study context: The analysed material was cDNA or gDNA that came from T cells, B-cell-depleted T cells, or PBMCs.

This clone was seen more than once but under ten times. Method: immunoSEQ multiplex PCR; TCRdb's copy keeps in-frame clones and lacks some. The top ten clones hold approximately 3.6% of a sample with 300,000 to 450,000 clones, 85% of them seen once. The CDR3 loop spans 14 amino acids. J lost 5 bases, V lost 4 bases, and 4 bases had no gene match. Germline CDR1 reads MNHEY; CDR2 reads SMNVEV (reference sequence). The clonotype was recovered from a woman aged 18-35 years with acute or convalescent COVID-19. The sequenced sample consisted of peripheral blood. This rearrangement joins TRBV27 to TRBJ2-5; 10 bases are a match to TRBD1. The CDR3 spells CASSSGQGWETQYF. The CDR3 coding sequence is TGTGCCAGCAGTTCGGGACAGGGGTGGGAGACCCAGTACTTC.